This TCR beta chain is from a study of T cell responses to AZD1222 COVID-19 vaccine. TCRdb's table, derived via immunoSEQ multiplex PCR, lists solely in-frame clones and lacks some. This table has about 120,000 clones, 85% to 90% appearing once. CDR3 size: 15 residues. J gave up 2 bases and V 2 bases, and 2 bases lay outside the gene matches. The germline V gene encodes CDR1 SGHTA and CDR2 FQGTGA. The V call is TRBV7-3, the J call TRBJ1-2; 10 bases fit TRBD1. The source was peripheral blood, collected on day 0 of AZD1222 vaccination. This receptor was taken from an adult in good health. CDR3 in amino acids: CASSLEGQGNYGYTF. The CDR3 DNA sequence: TGTGCCAGCAGCTTAGAGGGACAGGGGAACTATGGCTACACCTTC.